The T cell receptor beta chain under discussion was sequenced for a study of blood T cell repertoires in COVID-19. Overall study: T cells, B-cell-depleted T cells, or PBMCs provided the cDNA or gDNA that served as material.

Residents of about two dozen US areas, aged about 18 to 89 years, made up the participants. Grouping used clinical history reported by participants in a survey and questionnaire. For recovered donors of Cohort 3, there were two negative PCRs, clearance, or symptom resolution. The germline V gene encodes CDR1 MNHEY and CDR2 SVGAGI. Losses at the gene ends were 5 bases for V and 12 bases for J; bases not matched to a gene: 6. There are 13 residues in the CDR3. Using immunoSEQ multiplex PCR, the repertoire was profiled, and TCRdb retains in-frame clones only, with some absent. This table holds about 300,000 clones, 85% to 90% found once.

The TCR originated in a woman between 18 and 29 years old who had recovered from COVID-19. The gene calls are TRBV6-5 and TRBJ1-6, with TRBD1 matching 8 bases. Sequencing was done on a sample of PBMCs or T cells enriched from blood (not recorded which). The CDR3 reads CASSPDRGGPLHF. The CDR3 DNA is TGTGCCAGCAGTCCAGACAGGGGAGGACCCCTCCACTTT.